This TCR beta chain was found in a study of spatial heterogeneity in lung cancer. Findings and limits, study-wide: Counts that tracked tumor mutation counts were those of expanded intratumoral alpha and beta TCRs. Quantities of ubiquitous and regional expanded TCRs paralleled ubiquitous and regional nonsynonymous mutations, respectively.

Every TCR cDNA molecule carried a tag that served as a unique molecular identifier. TCRdb independently ran MiXCR on the 5' RACE reads; one entry per CDR3 protein. The sample includes nearly 25,000 distinct CDR3 sequences, around 10% of them seen just once. This sample's time point: sample taken at primary tumor resection. Patients with untreated early-stage non-small cell lung cancer, numbering some 72, were the donors. Comment on this clonotype: The antigen is undetermined.

CDR1 is SGHNT, CDR2 YYREEE, per germline (reference sequence). The CDR3 spans 13 residues. The chain employs TRBV5-4 and TRBJ2-3; D unclear. The J call may be in error: the DNA end matches TRBJ1-5 better. The receptor was derived from a male donor with early-stage non-small cell lung cancer. The sequenced sample was lung tumor tissue, obtained at surgery. This chain's CDR3 is CASSLRPMDTQHF. The DNA of the CDR3 is TGTGCCAGCAGCTTGCGACCAATGGATACGCAGCATTTT.